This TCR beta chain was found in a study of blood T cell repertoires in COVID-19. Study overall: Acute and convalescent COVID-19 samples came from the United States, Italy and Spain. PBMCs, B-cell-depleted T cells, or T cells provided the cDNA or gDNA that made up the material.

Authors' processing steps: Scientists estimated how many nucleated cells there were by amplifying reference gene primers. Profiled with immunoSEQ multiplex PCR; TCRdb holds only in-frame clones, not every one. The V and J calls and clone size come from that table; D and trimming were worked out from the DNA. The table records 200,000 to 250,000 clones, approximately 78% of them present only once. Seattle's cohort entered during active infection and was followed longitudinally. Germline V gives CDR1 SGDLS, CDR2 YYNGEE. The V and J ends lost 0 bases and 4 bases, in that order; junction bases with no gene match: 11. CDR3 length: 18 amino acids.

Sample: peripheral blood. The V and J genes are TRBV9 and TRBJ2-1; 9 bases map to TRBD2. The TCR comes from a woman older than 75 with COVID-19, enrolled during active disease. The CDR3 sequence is CASSVVVGSGGRYNEQFF. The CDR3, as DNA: TGTGCCAGCAGCGTAGTTGTGGGGAGCGGGGGGCGGTACAATGAGCAGTTCTTC.